The next 27 T cell receptor beta chains were all read from a single sample in a study of T cells in narcolepsy. Some clones are missing from TCRdb's copy, which holds only in-frame ones; the method was immunoSEQ multiplex PCR. The sample shows about 25,000 clones, 70% to 90% of them seen only once. The sample was CD45RA- memory CD4+ T cells from PBMCs. Source of these receptors: a human donor with narcolepsy.

J is TRBJ2-7 and V is TRBV6-5; D possibly corresponds to TRBD1 (7 bases). CDR3 size: 13 residues. Germline V gene sequence: CDR1 MNHEY, CDR2 SVGAGI. The germline V and J ends were trimmed by 6 bases and 0 bases, with 9 bases remaining between them. The CDR3 nucleotides are TGTGCCAGCAGGCGGGACAGCTCCTACGAGCAGTACTTC. This sequence encodes CASRRDSSYEQYF.

This clone has only one observation. The chain joins TRBV5-1 to TRBJ1-4; no clear D. Trimming shortened V by 4 bases and J by 8 bases, and 18 bases separated the two germline ends. The CDR3 runs to 15 residues. Germline CDR1 SGHRS, CDR2 YFSETQ. The CDR3 loop is CASSLQSDGREKLFF. CDR3 nucleotide sequence: TGCGCCAGCAGCCTACAATCGGACGGTAGGGAAAAACTGTTTTTT.

The chain recombines TRBV11-2 with TRBJ1-1; D is undetermined. CDR3 length equals 15 residues. Per germline, CDR1 SGHAT and CDR2 FQNNGV. The V and J ends lost 1 base and 1 base respectively, with 10 bases between them. CDR3 DNA: TGTGCCAGCAGCTTAGGAGGCGGACCGAACACTGAAGCTTTCTTT. Its protein product is CASSLGGGPNTEAFF.

Regarding this clone: At one of its ends the junction is not consistent with the germline gene, which may arise from a read error. The chain carries TRBV7-2 and TRBJ2-3; 10 positions match TRBD2. Germline V gene data show CDR1 as SGHTA and CDR2 as FQGNSA. The CDR3 has 15 residues. In DNA form, the CDR3 reads TGTGCCAGCAGCCTAGCGGGAGAGAGGGCAGATACGCAGTATTTT. Translation: CASSLAGERADTQYF. Looking up the rest from reference TRBV7-2 and TRBJ2-3 gives the full variable domain: GAGVSQSPSNKVTEKGKDVELRCDPISGHTALYWYRQSLGQGLEFLIYFQGNSAPDKSGLPSDRFSAERTGGSVSTLTIQRTQQEDSAVYLCASSLAGERADTQYFGPGTRLTVL.

The genes are TRBV4-3 and TRBJ2-5; D may be TRBD2 (6 bases). The V gene lost 3 bases and the J gene lost 3 bases, with 14 bases spanning the gap. This CDR3 has 15 amino acids. In germline, CDR1 is LGHNA, CDR2 YSLEER. CDR3 residues: CASSHSGLREETQYF. In DNA form, the CDR3 reads TGCGCCAGCAGCCATTCGGGACTTCGGGAAGAGACCCAGTACTTC.

V and J are TRBV4-3 and TRBJ1-5; D is perhaps TRBD1 (6 bases). V lost 0 bases, J lost 6 bases, and 15 bases lay in between. CDR3 length: 16 amino acids. Germline-derived CDR1 and CDR2 are LGHNA and YSLEER. CDR3 nucleotide sequence: TGCGCCAGCAGCCAAGAGACAGGCCCCCGCGGTCAGCCCCAGCATTTT. Its protein is CASSQETGPRGQPQHF.

The chain links TRBV28 to TRBJ1-1; 8 bases fit TRBD1. Germline trimming cut 6 bases from V and 8 bases from J; bases unmatched to any gene: 5. Germline V gene sequence: CDR1 MDHEN, CDR2 SYDVKM. The CDR3 has 12 residues. CDR3 region: CASSTQGAEAFF. Written as DNA, the CDR3 is TGTGCCAGCAGCACTCAGGGGGCCGAAGCTTTCTTT. Supplemented by reference TRBV28 and TRBJ1-1, the full variable domain reads DVKVTQSSRYLVKRTGEKVFLECVQDMDHENMFWYRQDPGLGLRLIYFSYDVKMKEKGDIPEGYSVSREKKERFSLILESASTNQTSMYLCASSTQGAEAFFGQGTRLTVV.

The chain couples TRBV11-2 to TRBJ1-1; TRBD1 matches at 7 bases. The trim removed 4 bases at V and 10 bases at J, leaving 3 bases unmatched. The CDR3 sequence is 11 residues long. Germline lookup yields CDR1 SGHAT and CDR2 FQNNGV. The CDR3 coding sequence is TGTGCCAGCAGCTCCCGGGACAGAGCTTTCTTT. Its translation is CASSSRDRAFF.

The chain carries TRBV11-2 and TRBJ1-4; D may be TRBD1 (6 bases). Germline V gives CDR1 SGHAT, CDR2 FQNNGV. This CDR3 has 12 residues. V lost 5 bases to trimming and J lost 8 bases, with 9 bases between them. Here the CDR3 DNA reads TGTGCCAGCAGCCAAAGGGGGGAAAAACTGTTTTTT. Amino acid sequence: CASSQRGEKLFF.

The V call is TRBV7-8, the J call TRBJ2-7; D possibly corresponds to TRBD1 (6 bases). With 3 bases removed from V and 2 bases from J, the gap between germline ends came to 17 bases. Germline V gives CDR1 SGHVS, CDR2 FQNEAQ. The CDR3 spans 16 residues. CDR3 residues: CASSFADRPLAYEQYF. The DNA of the CDR3 is TGTGCCAGCAGCTTCGCGGACAGACCACTGGCCTACGAGCAGTACTTC.

The chain links TRBV7-2 to TRBJ2-5; 7 positions match TRBD1. The J call may be wrong; the DNA end is better matched by TRBJ2-7. Germline assignment: CDR1 SGHTA and CDR2 FQGNSA. The CDR3 is made up of 15 amino acids. The CDR3 is CASSLATGTSYEQYF. The CDR3 region has the DNA TGTGCCAGCAGCTTAGCGACAGGGACCTCCTACGAGCAGTACTTC.

Here the CDR3 reads CASSSVRDRGDEQFF. The CDR3 DNA follows: TGTGCCAGCAGTTCAGTCCGGGACAGGGGTGATGAGCAGTTCTTC. V is TRBV27 and J is TRBJ2-1, with TRBD1 matching 10 bases. The CDR3 sequence is 15 residues long. Germline V gene sequence: CDR1 MNHEY, CDR2 SMNVEV (reference sequence). With 4 bases clipped from V and 8 bases from J, the junction kept 8 bases outside the gene matches.

The J gene is TRBJ1-3, the V gene TRBV28; possible D gene TRBD1, 5 bases. Germline V gene data show CDR1 as MDHEN and CDR2 as SYDVKM. This CDR3 contains 12 residues. CDR3: CVSGQAGNTIYF. The CDR3 bases are TGTGTCTCGGGGCAGGCTGGAAACACCATATATTTT.

The rearrangement joins TRBV4-3 to TRBJ2-5; TRBD2 aligns across 12 bases. CDR3 size: 15 residues. Germline V CDR1 and CDR2: LGHNA, YSLEER. The V segment lost 1 base and the J segment 5 bases; nucleotides outside the gene matches: 2. The CDR3 coding sequence is TGCGCCAGCAGCCAAGGGACTAGCGGGACCGAGACCCAGTACTTC. The encoded protein is CASSQGTSGTETQYF.

The genes are TRBV27 and TRBJ2-6; weak D call: TRBD2 (5 bases). The CDR3 has 14 residues. Between the trimmed V and J ends, which lost 7 bases and 4 bases, there was a span of 11 bases. In germline, CDR1 is MNHEY, CDR2 SMNVEV (reference sequence). The DNA for the CDR3 is TGTGCCAGCAAAGAGGGTATGGGGGCCAACGTCCTGACTTTC. The encoded protein is CASKEGMGANVLTF.

The rearrangement joins TRBV5-1 to TRBJ2-3; 11 bases are a match to TRBD2. This CDR3 contains 15 residues. Germline-derived CDR1 and CDR2 are SGHRS and YFSETQ. The V segment lost 2 bases and the J segment 2 bases; nucleotides outside the gene matches: 1. CDR3 coding DNA: TGCGCCAGCAGCTTACTAGCGGGAGTCACAGATACGCAGTATTTT. Amino acid sequence: CASSLLAGVTDTQYF.

The chain joins TRBV7-2 to TRBJ2-7; D is undetermined. The CDR3 contains 13 residues. The V gene lost 4 bases and the J gene lost 0 bases, with 7 bases spanning the gap. Germline-derived CDR1 and CDR2 are SGHTA and FQGNSA. CDR3 sequence: CASSSPTSYEQYF. In nucleotides, the CDR3 is TGTGCCAGCAGCTCCCCGACCTCCTACGAGCAGTACTTC.

This clone has a handful of counts. This chain joins TRBV29-1 and TRBJ2-7; 10 nucleotides align to TRBD1. Germline V gene sequence: CDR1 SQVTM, CDR2 ANQGSEA. The J segment lost 5 bases and the V segment lost 7 bases, leaving 8 bases of the junction unmatched. The CDR3 length is 13 residues. The CDR3 protein is CSARDRGTNEQYF. DNA for the CDR3: TGCAGCGCCCGGGACAGGGGTACCAACGAGCAGTACTTC.

V and J are TRBV7-2 and TRBJ1-1; D remains ambiguous. V shed 5 bases and J shed 7 bases, with 11 bases lying between them. The CDR3 runs to 12 residues. The germline V gene encodes CDR1 SGHTA and CDR2 FQGNSA. CDR3 loop: CASSLGAIEAFF. CDR3 nucleotide sequence: TGTGCCAGCAGCCTAGGAGCTATTGAAGCTTTCTTT.

The chain combines TRBV2 with TRBJ2-1, with D maybe TRBD2 (7 bases). Germline lookup yields CDR1 SNHLY and CDR2 FYNNEI. The CDR3 covers 13 residues. Trimming removed 6 bases at V and 10 bases at J, with 16 bases between. The CDR3 bases are TGTGCCAGCAGCCCATTACAGGGAGGGGAGCAGTTCTTC. Translation gives CASSPLQGGEQFF.

V and J are TRBV7-2 and TRBJ2-1; 12 bases map to TRBD2. Germline V gene data show CDR1 as SGHTA and CDR2 as FQGNSA. The CDR3 sequence is 14 residues long. The V segment lost 5 bases and the J segment 9 bases; nucleotides outside the gene matches: 5. Here the CDR3 reads CASSPTSGGSEQFF. DNA for the CDR3: TGTGCCAGCAGCCCGACTAGCGGGGGCAGTGAGCAGTTCTTC.

The J gene is TRBJ2-7, the V gene TRBV6-5, with D tentatively TRBD1 or TRBD2 (5 bases each). V dropped 3 bases and J dropped 11 bases, with 23 bases sitting between them. The germline CDR1 and CDR2 sequences are MNHEY and SVGAGI. The length of the CDR3 is 15 residues. CDR3 sequence reads: CASSYPDGTQLPKYF. The DNA of the CDR3 is TGTGCCAGCAGTTATCCTGACGGGACCCAACTCCCCAAGTACTTC.

The rearrangement links TRBV27 to TRBJ2-3; a weak D match, TRBD1 (6 bases). Per germline, CDR1 MNHEY and CDR2 SMNVEV (reference sequence). Trimming left V 2 bases short and J 1 base short, with 16 bases between. The CDR3 is made up of 17 amino acids. This CDR3 is CASSLKGVSGRTDTQYF. CDR3 in DNA: TGTGCCAGCAGTTTAAAGGGGGTCTCGGGACGCACAGATACGCAGTATTTT.

This clone is a singleton in its sample. The V call is TRBV9, the J call TRBJ2-3; D gene ambiguous. The CDR3 extends over 12 amino acids. Per germline, CDR1 SGDLS and CDR2 YYNGEE. Trimming left V 2 bases short and J 11 bases short, with 12 bases between. In nucleotides, the CDR3 is TGTGCCAGCAGCGTCGAGCACAGTAAGCAGTATTTT. This translates into CASSVEHSKQYF.

The V call is TRBV27, the J call TRBJ1-1; TRBD1 might be the D (6 bases). V gave up 2 bases and J gave up 5 bases, with 9 bases separating them. CDR3 length: 13 residues. Germline CDR1 is MNHEY and CDR2 is SMNVEV (reference sequence). This CDR3 is CASSLARGTEAFF. The CDR3 nucleotides are TGTGCCAGCAGTTTAGCCAGGGGAACTGAAGCTTTCTTT.

The rearrangement joins TRBV7-8 to TRBJ2-5; D is unresolved. CDR1 and CDR2 from the germline V gene are SGHVS and FQNEAQ. There are 15 residues in the CDR3. V lost 5 bases, J lost 1 base, and 14 bases lay in between. The CDR3 region has the DNA TGTGCCAGCAGCCCGGCCGGCAGAGCCCAAGAGACCCAGTACTTC. Amino acid sequence: CASSPAGRAQETQYF.

This clone is a singleton in its sample. The genes are TRBV6-1 and TRBJ2-5; TRBD2 matches at 13 bases. Trimming removed 0 bases from V and 2 bases from J; junction bases left unmatched: 9. The V gene's germline CDR1 is MNHNS and CDR2 SASEGT. The CDR3 is 19 residues long. CDR3 sequence reads: CASSEATTSGRARQETQYF. The CDR3 coding sequence is TGTGCCAGCAGTGAAGCAACCACTAGCGGGAGGGCGCGACAAGAGACCCAGTACTTC.